These 32 T cell receptor beta chains came from one sample sequenced in a study of blood T cell repertoires in COVID-19. Clones were sequenced by immunoSEQ multiplex PCR, and TCRdb holds only the in-frame ones, with some missing. In the table there are about 200,000 clones, roughly 89% of which are singletons. Material: peripheral blood. The receptors come from a man aged 45-65 years with acute or convalescent COVID-19.

The chain is built from TRBV10-3 and TRBJ2-1; TRBD1 aligns across 8 bases. V shed 6 bases and J 7 bases; nucleotides not matched to a gene: 5. Germline V gives CDR1 ENHRY, CDR2 SYGVKD. This CDR3 comprises 13 residues. CDR3 in DNA: TGTGCCATCAGCGGGGGACAGGAGAATGAGCAGTTCTTC. Translation: CAISGGQENEQFF.

V usage is TRBV6-5 and J usage is TRBJ2-7; no reliable D call. The length of the CDR3 is 11 residues. Per germline, CDR1 MNHEY and CDR2 SVGAGI. Deletions cut 5 bases from V and 1 base from J, with 3 bases between. This chain's CDR3 is CASSRSYEQYF. CDR3 bases: TGTGCCAGCAGTCGGTCCTACGAGCAGTACTTC.

Turning to this clone: This same CDR3 is encoded by further DNA sequences in the sample. DNA for the CDR3: TGTGCCAGCAGCTTAGTCATGGGACAGCCGAACACTGAAGCTTTCTTT. Amino acids: CASSLVMGQPNTEAFF. The chain couples TRBV11-2 to TRBJ1-1; 7 positions agree with TRBD1. V lost 1 base to trimming and J lost 1 base; unmatched junction nucleotides: 6. Germline assignment: CDR1 SGHAT and CDR2 FQNNGV. CDR3 size: 16 residues.

V is TRBV29-1 and J is TRBJ2-4, with 13 bases lining up with TRBD2. CDR1 SQVTM and CDR2 ANQGSEA come from the germline V gene. V shed 7 bases, J shed 8 bases, and the junction held 8 bases outside the gene matches. The CDR3 contains 14 residues. This CDR3 reads CSATSGGAGYIQYF. The DNA of the CDR3 is TGCAGCGCCACTAGCGGGGGGGCCGGGTACATTCAGTACTTC.

The chain has TRBV2 and TRBJ1-5, with 7 bases matching TRBD1. The CDR3 is 16 residues long. The trim removed 6 bases at V and 0 bases at J, leaving 8 bases unmatched. Germline values: CDR1 SNHLY, CDR2 FYNNEI. CDR3 loop: CASSVDRSYSNQPQHF. CDR3 DNA: TGTGCCAGCAGCGTGGACAGGAGTTATAGCAATCAGCCCCAGCATTTT.

V and J are TRBV9 and TRBJ2-1; perhaps TRBD1 as D (6 bases). The CDR3 spans 15 residues. Germline CDR1 is SGDLS and CDR2 is YYNGEE. With 0 bases removed from V and 0 bases from J, the gap between germline ends came to 7 bases. This chain's CDR3 is CASSVEGVSYNEQFF. The CDR3 DNA reads as TGTGCCAGCAGCGTAGAGGGGGTCTCCTACAATGAGCAGTTCTTC.

V and J are TRBV7-3 and TRBJ1-1, with D possibly being TRBD1 (5 bases). Trimming pared 5 bases from V and 4 bases from J, leaving 17 bases between. CDR1 is SGHTA, CDR2 FQGTGA, per germline. This CDR3 is 15 amino acids long. CDR3: CASSPRVTVPTEAFF. CDR3 nucleotide sequence: TGTGCCAGCAGCCCCCGGGTGACAGTCCCCACTGAAGCTTTCTTT. Filled out from reference TRBV7-3 and TRBJ1-1, the complete variable domain reads GAGVSQTPSNKVTEKGKYVELRCDPISGHTALYWYRQSLGQGPEFLIYFQGTGAADDSGLPNDRFFAVRPEGSVSTLKIQRTERGDSAVYLCASSPRVTVPTEAFFGQGTRLTVV.

The rearrangement joins TRBV29-1 to TRBJ2-1; 7 bases are a match to TRBD1. The CDR3 sequence is 13 residues long. In germline, CDR1 is SQVTM, CDR2 ANQGSEA. V trimming: 6 bases; J trimming: 6 bases; junction bases outside the gene matches: 8. The CDR3 here is CSVVNRDSNEQFF. For the CDR3, the DNA is TGCAGCGTGGTAAACCGGGACAGCAATGAGCAGTTCTTC.

The chain couples TRBV5-1 to TRBJ2-1, with 7 bases that match TRBD2. This CDR3 comprises 16 residues. The germline V gene encodes CDR1 SGHRS and CDR2 YFSETQ. V shed 0 bases and J 8 bases; nucleotides not matched to a gene: 11. Here the CDR3 reads CASSLVGGGGSHEQFF. CDR3 sequence (DNA): TGCGCCAGCAGCTTGGTGGGGGGGGGAGGAAGCCATGAGCAGTTCTTC.

The chain uses TRBV9 and TRBJ1-1; 7 bases match TRBD1. CDR1 is SGDLS, CDR2 YYNGEE, per germline. The CDR3 is 14 amino acids. V gave up 2 bases and J gave up 1 base; unmatched junction bases: 2. CDR3 residues: CASSVTGTNTEAFF. The CDR3 region has the DNA TGTGCCAGCAGCGTGACAGGGACGAACACTGAAGCTTTCTTT.

This sequence joins TRBV6-1 and TRBJ1-3, with D possibly matching TRBD1 (6 bases). CDR3 length: 15 residues. V was pared by 2 bases and J by 2 bases, with 10 bases between. Germline-derived CDR1 and CDR2 are MNHNS and SASEGT. In DNA, the CDR3 is TGTGCCAGCAGTGAACAGGGGAACGCTGGAAACACCATATATTTT. Its translation is CASSEQGNAGNTIYF.

The chain carries TRBV29-1 and TRBJ2-5, with D possibly TRBD1 on 5 matching bases. The length of the CDR3 is 12 residues. Trimming left V 8 bases short and J 0 bases short, with 10 bases between. Germline CDR1 SQVTM, CDR2 ANQGSEA. For the CDR3, the DNA is TGCAGCTCAAAACAGGACCAAGAGACCCAGTACTTC. This encodes CSSKQDQETQYF.

The V and J genes are TRBV3-1 (or the pseudogene TRBV3-2) and TRBJ2-7, with 8 bases identical to TRBD2. Looked up from germline, CDR1 is LGHDT and CDR2 is YNNKEL (reference sequence). The V segment lost 1 base and the J segment 6 bases; nucleotides outside the gene matches: 8. The CDR3 sequence is 15 residues long. CDR3: CASSQATSAPGEQYF. DNA for the CDR3: TGTGCCAGCAGCCAAGCGACTAGCGCCCCGGGCGAGCAGTACTTC.

The rearrangement joins TRBV7-9 to TRBJ2-1; 9 nucleotides agree with TRBD2. The CDR3 extends over 13 amino acids. Germline-derived CDR1 and CDR2 are SEHNR and FQNEAQ (reference sequence). J was trimmed by 13 bases and V by 2 bases; bases with no gene match: 6. For the CDR3, the DNA is TGTGCCAGCAGCTTACGTAGCGGGGGAGAACAGTTCTTC. It is translated as CASSLRSGGEQFF.

The chain couples TRBV6-5 to TRBJ1-2; a possible D gene is TRBD1 (6 bases). The CDR3 sequence is 13 residues long. Between the trimmed V and J ends, which lost 6 bases and 2 bases, there was a span of 10 bases. The germline V gene encodes CDR1 MNHEY and CDR2 SVGAGI. The CDR3 nucleotides are TGTGCCAGCAGCGCCGGGACAAACTATGGCTACACCTTC. Residues: CASSAGTNYGYTF.

The chain has TRBV6-5 and TRBJ1-1; D might be TRBD1 (6 bases). The germline CDR1 and CDR2 sequences are MNHEY and SVGAGI. The CDR3 consists of 15 residues. Trimming shortened V by 5 bases and J by 1 base, and 14 bases separated the two germline ends. The CDR3 here is CASSRGGFGNTEAFF. DNA for the CDR3: TGTGCCAGCAGTCGCGGGGGCTTTGGGAACACTGAAGCTTTCTTT.

This clone was seen just once. The rearrangement joins TRBV18 to TRBJ1-2; no firm D call. CDR1 and CDR2 from the germline V gene are KGHSH and LQKENI. Trimming shortened V by 1 base and J by 12 bases, and 9 bases separated the two germline ends. CDR3 size: 11 residues. Here the CDR3 reads CASSPLQIDTF. DNA for the CDR3: TGTGCCAGCTCACCACTCCAGATCGACACCTTC.

The chain carries TRBV19 and TRBJ1-2; TRBD1 is a possible D gene (6 bases). In germline, CDR1 is LNHDA, CDR2 SQIVND (reference sequence). The V and J ends lost 4 bases and 3 bases respectively, with 12 bases between them. The CDR3 runs to 14 residues. CDR3 DNA: TGTGCCAGTAGTAAAAGACAGGTCGACTATGGCTACACCTTC. Its protein is CASSKRQVDYGYTF.

This clone was seen more than once but under ten times. The chain links TRBV14 to TRBJ1-4, with 7 bases aligning to TRBD1. The V and J ends lost 3 bases and 3 bases, in that order; junction bases with no gene match: 7. The CDR3 loop spans 16 amino acids. CDR1 and CDR2 (germline): SGHDN, FVKESK. The CDR3 here is CASSQETGLPNEKLFF. DNA for the CDR3: TGTGCCAGCAGCCAGGAGACAGGGCTGCCTAATGAAAAACTGTTTTTT.

The chain uses TRBV5-4 and TRBJ2-7; tentative D call: TRBD1 (7 bases). V lost 0 bases and J lost 3, with 10 bases in between. The germline CDR1 and CDR2 sequences are SGHNT and YYREEE (reference sequence). There are 14 residues in the CDR3. The CDR3 coding sequence is TGTGCCAGCAGCTTGGGGAGGGGGCTCTACGAGCAGTACTTC. Its translation is CASSLGRGLYEQYF.

The V gene is TRBV30, the J gene TRBJ1-6; D is possibly TRBD1 (5 bases). The CDR3 sequence is 16 residues long. The V end was cut by 1 base, the J end by 8 bases, with 18 bases between. Germline CDR1 and CDR2: GTSNPN and SVGIG (reference sequence). The CDR3 spells CAWSGDSYIEDSPLHF. The CDR3 bases are TGTGCCTGGAGTGGGGACTCCTACATTGAAGATTCACCCCTCCACTTT.

This sequence joins TRBV29-1 and TRBJ2-3; 8 bases match TRBD2. V was clipped by 6 bases and J by 0 bases; unmatched bases: 20. Looked up from germline, CDR1 is SQVTM and CDR2 is ANQGSEA. This CDR3 spans 19 amino acids. The CDR3 DNA reads TGCAGCGTCAAACCCAGGGGTCCGTGGGAGCGGGGGAGCACAGATACGCAGTATTTT. Translation gives CSVKPRGPWERGSTDTQYF.

The sample holds one count of this clone. V usage is TRBV18 and J usage is TRBJ1-3; the D gene is possibly TRBD1 (5 bases). The CDR3 is 15 residues long. Germline V gene lookup returns CDR1 KGHSH and CDR2 LQKENI. The V and J ends lost 0 bases and 6 bases respectively, with 12 bases between them. CDR3 nucleotides: TGTGCCAGCTCACCACCGTGGGGGGAAACAAACACCATATATTTT. Amino acids: CASSPPWGETNTIYF.

The genes are TRBV13 and TRBJ2-5, with 10 bases lining up with TRBD1. Germline CDR1 is PRHDT and CDR2 is FYEKMQ (reference sequence). Unmatched junction bases numbered 14, after V lost 5 bases and J lost 11 bases. The CDR3 is 15 amino acids. CDR3 amino acids: CASSPDRGWLREQYF. The CDR3 bases are TGTGCCAGCAGCCCGGACAGGGGGTGGCTAAGAGAACAGTACTTC. Full variable domain (missing parts from reference TRBV13 and TRBJ2-5): AAGVIQSPRHLIKEKRETATLKCYPIPRHDTVYWYQQGPGQDPQFLISFYEKMQSDKGSIPDRFSAQQFSDYHSELNMSSLELGDSALYFCASSPDRGWLREQYFGPGTRLLVL.

This rearrangement joins TRBV7-2 to TRBJ2-5; the match to TRBD2 covers 7 bases. Germline V lookup: CDR1 SGHTA, CDR2 FQGNSA. V was clipped by 3 bases and J by 2 bases; unmatched bases: 6. The CDR3 has 15 amino acids. For the CDR3, the DNA is TGTGCCAGCAGCTTCATAGGACTAGTACAAGAGACCCAGTACTTC. Amino acids: CASSFIGLVQETQYF.

This clone was detected only once. The genes are TRBV21-1 and TRBJ1-5. TRBV21-1 is marked as a pseudogene. This CDR3 is built from 16 residues. This CDR3 reads CASSESPGLSNQPQHF. For the CDR3, the DNA is TGTGCCAGCAGCGAATCCCCGGGTTTGAGCAATCAGCCCCAGCATTTT.

V gene TRBV19 combines with J gene TRBJ1-5; a possible D gene is TRBD1 (6 bases). Germline loops: CDR1 LNHDA, CDR2 SQIVND (reference sequence). V was cut by 7 bases and J by 3 bases, with 13 bases left in between. The CDR3 has 14 residues. CDR3 region: CASNMDSFNQPQHF. DNA of the CDR3: TGTGCCAGTAATATGGACAGTTTCAATCAGCCCCAGCATTTT.

Points on this clone: An end of the junction differs from the germline gene, which may be a read error. The chain links TRBV6-9 to TRBJ2-1, with D possibly being TRBD2 (6 bases). The CDR3 runs to 11 residues. CDR1 is MNHGY, CDR2 SVAAGI, per germline. The CDR3 sequence: CASSPLRELFF. As DNA, the CDR3 is TGTGCCAGCAGTCCCCTTCGGGAGCTGTTCTTC.

The chain joins TRBV13 to TRBJ2-7, with D uncertain. The CDR3 contains 14 residues. The V and J ends lost 0 bases and 0 bases respectively, with 6 bases between them. CDR1 is PRHDT, CDR2 FYEKMQ, per germline (reference sequence). The CDR3 coding sequence is TGTGCCAGCAGCTTAGGGCGGAGCTCCTACGAGCAGTACGTC. Its translation: CASSLGRSSYEQYV.

This clone was counted between two and nine times. This chain joins TRBV6-1 and TRBJ1-6, with a tentative D call TRBD1 (6 bases). The germline CDR1 and CDR2 sequences are MNHNS and SASEGT. The V and J ends lost 6 bases and 7 bases respectively, with 13 bases between them. The CDR3 sequence is 14 residues long. CDR3 DNA: TGTGCCAGCAGACAGTTGGGGGCCAATTCACCCCTCCACTTT. Its translation: CASRQLGANSPLHF.

V and J are TRBV24-1 and TRBJ2-1; a possible D gene is TRBD2 (6 bases). Trimming took off 2 bases at V and 10 bases at J, with 20 bases between the two ends. CDR1 and CDR2 from the germline V gene are KGHDR and SFDVKD. The CDR3 sequence is 16 residues long. CDR3 sequence: CATSDSGAGLAREQFF. The CDR3 region has the DNA TGTGCCACCAGTGATTCAGGAGCGGGCCTGGCAAGGGAGCAGTTCTTC.

The chain uses TRBV28 and TRBJ2-5, with D possibly being TRBD1 (5 bases). Germline-derived CDR1 and CDR2 are MDHEN and SYDVKM. Between the trimmed V and J ends, which lost 3 bases and 5 bases, there was a span of 10 bases. The CDR3 extends over 13 amino acids. CDR3 in amino acids: CASSLGRGETQYF. The CDR3 region has the DNA TGTGCCAGCAGTTTGGGGCGAGGTGAGACCCAGTACTTC.